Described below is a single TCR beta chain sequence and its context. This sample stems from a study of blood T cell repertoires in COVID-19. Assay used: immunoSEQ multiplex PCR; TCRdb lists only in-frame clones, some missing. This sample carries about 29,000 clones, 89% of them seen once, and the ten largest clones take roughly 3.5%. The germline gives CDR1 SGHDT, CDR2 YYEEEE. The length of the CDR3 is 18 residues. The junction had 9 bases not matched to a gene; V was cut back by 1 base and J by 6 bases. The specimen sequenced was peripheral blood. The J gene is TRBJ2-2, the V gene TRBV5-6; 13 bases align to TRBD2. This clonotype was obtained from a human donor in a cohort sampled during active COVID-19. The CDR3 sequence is CASSLTSGGAGFSGELFF. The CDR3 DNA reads TGTGCCAGCAGCTTGACTAGCGGGGGGGCCGGATTCTCCGGGGAGCTGTTTTTT.